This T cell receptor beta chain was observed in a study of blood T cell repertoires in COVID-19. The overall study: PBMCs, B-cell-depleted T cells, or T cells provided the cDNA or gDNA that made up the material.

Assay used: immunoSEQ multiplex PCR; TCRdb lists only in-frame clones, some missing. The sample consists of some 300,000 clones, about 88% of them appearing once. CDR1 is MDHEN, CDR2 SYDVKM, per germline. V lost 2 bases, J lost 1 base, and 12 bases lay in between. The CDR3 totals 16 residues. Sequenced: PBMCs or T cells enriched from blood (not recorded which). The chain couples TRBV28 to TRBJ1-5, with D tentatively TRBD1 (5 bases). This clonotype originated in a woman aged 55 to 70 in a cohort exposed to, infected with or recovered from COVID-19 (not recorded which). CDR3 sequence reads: CASSLNGGSSNQPQHF. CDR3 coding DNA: TGTGCCAGCAGTTTAAACGGGGGATCAAGCAATCAGCCCCAGCATTTT.